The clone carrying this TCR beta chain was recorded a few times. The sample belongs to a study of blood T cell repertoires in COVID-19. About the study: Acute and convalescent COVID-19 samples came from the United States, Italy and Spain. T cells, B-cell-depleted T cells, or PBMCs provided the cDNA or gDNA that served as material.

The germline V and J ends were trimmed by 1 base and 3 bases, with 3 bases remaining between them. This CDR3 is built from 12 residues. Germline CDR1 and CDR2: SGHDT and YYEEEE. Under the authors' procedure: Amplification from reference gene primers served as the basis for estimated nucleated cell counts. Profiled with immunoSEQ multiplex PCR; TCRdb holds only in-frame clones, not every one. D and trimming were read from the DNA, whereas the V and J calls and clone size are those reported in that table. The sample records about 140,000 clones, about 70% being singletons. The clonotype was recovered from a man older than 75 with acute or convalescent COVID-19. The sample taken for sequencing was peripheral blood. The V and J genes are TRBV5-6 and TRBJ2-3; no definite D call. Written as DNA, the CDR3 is TGTGCCAGCAGCTTGCGGACAGATACGCAGTATTTT. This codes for CASSLRTDTQYF.